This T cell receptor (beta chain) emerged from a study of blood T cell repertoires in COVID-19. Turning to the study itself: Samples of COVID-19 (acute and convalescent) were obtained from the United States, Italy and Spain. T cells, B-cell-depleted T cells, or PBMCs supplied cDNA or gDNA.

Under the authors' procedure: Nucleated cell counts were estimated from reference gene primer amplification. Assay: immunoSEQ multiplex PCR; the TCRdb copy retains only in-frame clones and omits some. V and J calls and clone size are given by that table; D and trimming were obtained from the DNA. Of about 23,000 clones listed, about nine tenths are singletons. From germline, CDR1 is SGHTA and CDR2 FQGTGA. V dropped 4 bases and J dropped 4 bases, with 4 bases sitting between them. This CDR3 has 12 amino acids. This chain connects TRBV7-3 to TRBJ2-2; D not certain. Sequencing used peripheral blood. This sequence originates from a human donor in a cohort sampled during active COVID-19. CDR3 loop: CASSSRTGELFF. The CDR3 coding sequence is TGTGCCAGCAGCTCGCGCACCGGGGAGCTGTTTTTT.